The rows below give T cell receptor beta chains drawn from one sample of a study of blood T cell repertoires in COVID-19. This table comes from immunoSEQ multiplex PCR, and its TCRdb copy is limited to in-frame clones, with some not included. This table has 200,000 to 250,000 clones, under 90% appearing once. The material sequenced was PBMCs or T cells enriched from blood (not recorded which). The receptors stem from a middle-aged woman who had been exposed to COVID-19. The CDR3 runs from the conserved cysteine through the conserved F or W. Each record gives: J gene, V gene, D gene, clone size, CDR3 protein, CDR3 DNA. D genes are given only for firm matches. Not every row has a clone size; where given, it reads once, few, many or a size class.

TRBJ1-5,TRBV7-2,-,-,CASSFDSSNQPQHF,TGTGCCAGCAGCTTCGACTCGAGCAATCAGCCCCAGCATTTT
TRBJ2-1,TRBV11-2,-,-,CASSLRPGQGDNEQFF,TGTGCCAGCAGCTTAAGACCGGGACAAGGGGACAATGAGCAGTTCTTC
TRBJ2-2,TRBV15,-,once,CATSRPTVPGELFF,TGTGCCACCAGCAGACCAACGGTCCCCGGGGAGCTGTTTTTT
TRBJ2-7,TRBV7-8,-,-,CASSGGTSYEQYF,TGTGCCAGCAGTGGGGGGACCTCCTACGAGCAGTACTTC
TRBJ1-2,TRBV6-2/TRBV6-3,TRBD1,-,CASSPRDRWGDGYTF,TGTGCCAGCAGTCCACGGGACAGGTGGGGAGATGGCTACACCTTC
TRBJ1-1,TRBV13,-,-,CASSVGQLNTEAFF,TGTGCCAGCAGCGTAGGACAGCTGAACACTGAAGCTTTCTTT
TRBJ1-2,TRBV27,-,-,CASSPSGGAGYGYTF,TGTGCCAGCAGTCCGTCGGGGGGAGCGGGCTATGGCTACACCTTC
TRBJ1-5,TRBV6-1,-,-,CASNQDSNQPQHF,TGTGCCAGCAACCAGGATAGCAATCAGCCCCAGCATTTT
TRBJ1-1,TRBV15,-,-,CATSTRDTEAFF,TGTGCCACCAGCACCCGGGACACTGAAGCTTTCTTT
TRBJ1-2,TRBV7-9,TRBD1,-,CASSLYRGLVDGYTF,TGTGCCAGCAGCTTATACAGGGGGCTGGTCGATGGCTACACCTTC
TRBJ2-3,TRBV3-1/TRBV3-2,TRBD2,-,CASSNSGGPPDTQYF,TGTGCCAGCAGCAACTCGGGGGGGCCTCCAGATACGCAGTATTTT
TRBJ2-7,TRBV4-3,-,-,CASSQEPGFSYEQYF,TGCGCCAGCAGCCAAGAACCAGGGTTCTCCTACGAGCAGTACTTC
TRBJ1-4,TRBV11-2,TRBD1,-,CASSSNGGTAVF,TGTGCCAGCAGCTCCAATGGCGGGACAGCAGTTTTT
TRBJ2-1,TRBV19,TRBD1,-,CASSAGGSYNEQFF,TGTGCCAGTAGTGCAGGGGGCTCCTACAATGAGCAGTTCTTC
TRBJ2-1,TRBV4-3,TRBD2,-,CASSQGSGGPLYNEQFF,TGCGCCAGCAGCCAGGGTAGCGGGGGCCCGCTCTACAATGAGCAGTTCTTC
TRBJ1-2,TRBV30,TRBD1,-,CAWRRQGQDYGYTF,TGTGCCTGGAGAAGACAGGGACAGGACTATGGCTACACCTTC
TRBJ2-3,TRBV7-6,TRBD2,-,CASSDSGGSDTDTQYF,TGTGCCAGCAGTGATAGCGGGGGATCCGACACAGATACGCAGTATTTT
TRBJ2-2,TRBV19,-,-,CASTGLHANTGELFF,TGTGCCAGCACCGGACTCCACGCGAACACCGGGGAGCTGTTTTTT
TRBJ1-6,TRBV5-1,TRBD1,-,CASSLQGQDSPLHF,TGCGCCAGCAGCCTACAGGGGCAGGATTCACCCCTCCACTTT
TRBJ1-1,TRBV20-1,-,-,CSATGTEAFF,TGCAGTGCCACTGGCACTGAAGCTTTCTTT
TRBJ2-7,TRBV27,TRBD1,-,CASSLLGQPGSYEQYF,TGTGCCAGCAGTTTACTGGGACAGCCGGGCTCCTACGAGCAGTACTTC
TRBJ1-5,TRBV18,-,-,CASSPSRIQGNQPQHF,TGTGCCAGCTCACCAAGCAGAATCCAGGGGAATCAGCCCCAGCATTTT
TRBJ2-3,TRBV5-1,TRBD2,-,CASSGTRWEGSTDTQYF,TGCGCCAGCAGCGGAACCCGCTGGGAGGGGAGCACAGATACGCAGTATTTT
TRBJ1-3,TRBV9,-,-,CASSQSPSGNTIYF,TGTGCCAGCAGCCAGTCCCCCTCTGGAAACACCATATATTTT
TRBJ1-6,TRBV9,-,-,CARRGAGLSPLHF,TGTGCCCGCCGAGGGGCAGGACTATCACCCCTCCACTTT
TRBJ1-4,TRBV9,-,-,CASSVNVWSGWHNEKLFF,TGTGCCAGCAGCGTAAACGTCTGGTCGGGTTGGCATAATGAAAAACTGTTTTTT
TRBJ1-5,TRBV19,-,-,CASSAGGKGHNQPQHF,TGTGCCAGTAGTGCGGGGGGCAAGGGGCACAATCAGCCCCAGCATTTT
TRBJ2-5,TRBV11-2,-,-,CASSSGGLAETQYF,TGTGCCAGCAGCTCCGGAGGGCTCGCGGAGACCCAGTACTTC
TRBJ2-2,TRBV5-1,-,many,CASSPRGIGSGELFF,TGCGCCAGCAGCCCCCGGGGGATAGGGTCCGGGGAGCTGTTTTTT
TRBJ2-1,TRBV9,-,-,CASSVVGVYNEQFF,TGTGCCAGCAGCGTAGTAGGGGTCTACAATGAGCAGTTCTTC
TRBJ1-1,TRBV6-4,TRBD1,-,CASRSPGYRGSTEAFF,TGTGCCAGCAGAAGCCCCGGCTACAGGGGAAGCACTGAAGCTTTCTTT
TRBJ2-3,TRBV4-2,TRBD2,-,CASSYSGTSGTDTQYF,TGTGCCAGCAGCTACTCCGGGACTAGCGGAACAGATACGCAGTATTTT
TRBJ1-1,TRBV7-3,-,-,CASSLAGENTEAFF,TGTGCCAGCAGCTTAGCAGGGGAGAACACTGAAGCTTTCTTT
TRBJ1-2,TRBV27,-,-,CASSSQGRGYTF,TGTGCCAGCAGTTCCCAGGGTCGTGGCTACACCTTC
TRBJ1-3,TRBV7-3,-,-,CASKEDTSGNTIYF,TGTGCCAGCAAAGAAGACACTTCTGGAAACACCATATATTTT
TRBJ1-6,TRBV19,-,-,CASSSEGPGNSPLHF,TGTGCCAGTAGTAGTGAAGGGCCGGGGAATTCACCCCTCCACTTT
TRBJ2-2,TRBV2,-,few,CASSPQDTGELFF,TGTGCCAGCAGCCCCCAGGACACCGGGGAGCTGTTTTTT
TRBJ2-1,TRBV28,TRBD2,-,CASNEGLAVRSSYNEQFF,TGTGCCAGCAACGAGGGACTAGCGGTTCGAAGCTCCTACAATGAGCAGTTCTTC
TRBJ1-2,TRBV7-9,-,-,CASSFSVYGYTF,TGTGCCAGCAGCTTTAGCGTCTATGGCTACACCTTC
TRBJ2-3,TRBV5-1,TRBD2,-,CASSFGGAYIVPDTQYF,TGCGCCAGCAGCTTCGGGGGGGCCTACATAGTACCAGATACGCAGTATTTT
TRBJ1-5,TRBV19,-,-,CASTTDSTGGNQPQHF,TGTGCCAGTACCACGGACAGCACCGGGGGCAATCAGCCCCAGCATTTT
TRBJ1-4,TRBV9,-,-,CASSLGGGSNEKLFF,TGTGCCAGCAGCCTCGGGGGCGGGAGTAATGAAAAACTGTTTTTT
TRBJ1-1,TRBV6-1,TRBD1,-,CASSGTPGQPNTEAFF,TGTGCCAGCAGTGGAACACCGGGACAGCCGAACACTGAAGCTTTCTTT
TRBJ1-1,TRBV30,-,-,CAWSVSTEAFF,TGTGCCTGGAGTGTTAGCACTGAAGCTTTCTTT
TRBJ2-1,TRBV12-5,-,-,CASGWAEAEQFF,TGTGCTAGTGGTTGGGCGGAGGCTGAGCAGTTCTTC
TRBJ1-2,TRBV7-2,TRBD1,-,CASSLGDRVGYGYTF,TGTGCCAGCAGCTTAGGGGACAGGGTAGGGTATGGCTACACCTTC
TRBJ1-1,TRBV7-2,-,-,CASSSQTDTEAFF,TGTGCCAGCAGCTCCCAGACAGACACTGAAGCTTTCTTT
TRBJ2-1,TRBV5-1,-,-,CASTLQSYNEQFF,TGCGCCAGCACCCTCCAGTCCTACAATGAGCAGTTCTTC
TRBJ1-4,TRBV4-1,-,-,CASSQEQKNEKLFF,TGCGCCAGCAGCCAAGAACAGAAAAATGAAAAACTGTTTTTT
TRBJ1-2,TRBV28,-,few,CASTRTLSTGGYTF,TGTGCCAGCACCCGGACCTTATCTACAGGTGGCTACACCTTC
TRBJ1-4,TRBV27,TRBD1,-,CASSSRQGSPNEKLFF,TGTGCCAGCAGTTCCCGACAGGGTTCGCCTAATGAAAAACTGTTTTTT
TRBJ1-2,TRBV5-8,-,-,CASSLEADGYTF,TGTGCCAGCAGCTTGGAGGCGGATGGCTACACCTTC
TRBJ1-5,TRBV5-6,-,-,CASSKRTLGIGMSNQPQHF,TGTGCCAGCAGCAAACGGACTTTGGGGATCGGAATGAGCAATCAGCCCCAGCATTTT
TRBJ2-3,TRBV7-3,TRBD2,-,CASSFGAGKTDTQYF,TGTGCCAGCAGCTTTGGAGCGGGGAAAACAGATACGCAGTATTTT
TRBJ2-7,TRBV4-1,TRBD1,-,CASRASPDRATNEQYF,TGCGCCAGCAGGGCCAGTCCGGACAGGGCAACCAACGAGCAGTACTTC
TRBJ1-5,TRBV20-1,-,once,CSASIVGASNQPQHF,TGCAGTGCTAGTATAGTAGGGGCTAGCAATCAGCCCCAGCATTTT
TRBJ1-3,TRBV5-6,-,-,CASSLLTGYSGNTIYF,TGTGCCAGCAGCTTACTTACAGGATACTCTGGAAACACCATATATTTT